The 26 T cell receptor beta chains below all came from one sample that was sequenced in a study of T cells in Graves' hyperthyroidism and ophthalmopathy. The TCR beta CDR3 regions underwent amplification using RNA transcripts as the source. With the HTBI primer set, the TCR CDR3 went through a first round of RT-PCR. TCRdb re-called the multiplex PCR reads through MiXCR, storing one row per CDR3 protein. In the table there are 75,000 to 100,000 distinct CDR3 sequences, under 65% of which are singletons. Material: blood. The source is a woman between 40 and 50 years old with Graves' hyperthyroidism.

For this clonotype: This may be a read error: a much more frequent sequence differs by one nucleotide. This is likely a read error, given that the CDR3 carries no conserved phenylalanine or tryptophan at its end. The J gene is TRBJ2-7, the V gene TRBV20-1, with 8 bases lining up with TRBD2. Trimming at V came to 2 bases and at J to 2 bases, leaving 11 bases not matched to a gene. The germline V gene encodes CDR1 DFQATT and CDR2 SNEGSKA (reference sequence). This CDR3 comprises 16 residues. CDR3 sequence: CSARPSNSGKTYEQYL. CDR3 sequence (DNA): TGCAGTGCTAGACCTTCTAATAGCGGGAAGACCTACGAGCAGTACCTC.

The V and J genes are TRBV5-1 and TRBJ1-5; the D is unclear. The CDR3 covers 13 residues. The V and J ends lost 2 bases and 7 bases respectively, with 10 bases between them. CDR1 is SGHRS, CDR2 YFSETQ, per germline. The CDR3 coding sequence is TGCGCCAGCAGCTTCGGAATTCGGCAGCCCCAGCATTTT. It encodes CASSFGIRQPQHF.

This clonotype has at least ten counts. CDR3 sequence reads: CASSPQGNPQPQHF. The CDR3 DNA reads TGTGCCAGCAGCCCGCAGGGAAACCCTCAGCCCCAGCATTTT. V and J are TRBV7-2 and TRBJ1-5; D is perhaps TRBD1 (5 bases). Germline values: CDR1 SGHTA, CDR2 FQGNSA. Trimming took 5 bases from V and 6 from J, leaving 14 bases between them. This CDR3 is 14 amino acids long.

This clonotype was recorded at least ten times. The J gene is TRBJ2-7, the V gene TRBV9; TRBD1 might be the D (5 bases). The CDR3 has 14 residues. The V end lost 0 bases, the J end lost 4 bases, and 11 bases lay between the germline ends. Germline CDR1 reads SGDLS; CDR2 reads YYNGEE. CDR3 sequence (DNA): TGTGCCAGCAGCGTAGGAAGGACACCTTACGAGCAGTACTTC. Translating it yields CASSVGRTPYEQYF.

As regards this clonotype: A much larger clone differs by one base, so this may be a read error. J is TRBJ2-7 and V is TRBV6-1; 9 nucleotides align to TRBD1. The CDR3 is 17 residues long. The germline V gene encodes CDR1 MNHNS and CDR2 SASEGT. Unmatched junction bases numbered 11, after V lost 1 base and J lost 4 bases. The CDR3, as DNA: TGTGCCAGCAGTGAAGGTCTCACCGGGACAGGGATTTACGAGCAGTACTTC. Translating gives CASSEGLTGTGIYEQYF.

At least ten counts were recorded for this clonotype. J is TRBJ2-2 and V is TRBV12-3 or TRBV12-4; D gene unclear. Deletions cut 11 bases from V and 1 base from J, with 8 bases between. The CDR3 spans 12 residues. CDR3 loop: CAGRGNTGELFF. CDR3 DNA sequence: TGTGCCGGAAGAGGGAACACCGGGGAGCTGTTTTTT.

This chain connects TRBV6-1 to TRBJ1-4; D ambiguous. V was shortened by 8 bases and J by 6 bases, with 16 bases between the two germline ends. Germline V gene sequence: CDR1 MNHNS, CDR2 SASEGT. This CDR3 contains 14 residues. This CDR3 reads CASYPIGDHEKLFF. DNA for the CDR3: TGTGCCAGCTACCCCATCGGGGATCATGAAAAACTGTTTTTT.

This clonotype was found many times. The chain is built from TRBV9 and TRBJ1-2; 11 bases line up with TRBD1. V shed 3 bases and J 4 bases; nucleotides not matched to a gene: 2. CDR3 length: 14 residues. CDR1 and CDR2 from the germline V gene are SGDLS and YYNGEE. The CDR3 loop reads CASSAGQGGYGYTF. The CDR3 nucleotides read TGTGCCAGCAGCGCGGGACAGGGGGGCTATGGCTACACCTTC.

CDR3 DNA sequence: TGTGCCAGCGCTGGGATGGGGAGGCCCTCCTACAATGAGCAGTTCTTC. Its protein is CASAGMGRPSYNEQFF. The rearrangement joins TRBV2 to TRBJ2-1; D perhaps matches TRBD2 (6 bases). The CDR3 extends over 16 amino acids. With 8 bases removed from V and 0 bases from J, the gap between germline ends came to 17 bases. CDR1 is SNHLY and CDR2 is FYNNEI in the germline V gene.

The count of this clonotype is one. This rearrangement joins TRBV6-5 to TRBJ2-5, with 12 bases that match TRBD1. V was pared by 10 bases and J by 5 bases, with 8 bases of the junction left unmatched. This CDR3 contains 14 residues. The germline gives CDR1 MNHEY, CDR2 SVGAGI. This CDR3 is CATAGQGAQETQYF. CDR3 nucleotides: TGTGCCACTGCGGGACAGGGGGCACAGGAGACCCAGTACTTC.

The V and J genes are TRBV15 and TRBJ2-5; D is possibly TRBD1 (5 bases). V was trimmed by 5 bases and J by 0 bases, leaving 13 bases between them. The germline CDR1 and CDR2 sequences are LNHNV and YYDKDF (reference sequence). The CDR3 is 15 amino acids. CDR3 amino acids: CATSPPTAHQETQYF. The DNA for the CDR3 is TGTGCCACCAGCCCCCCGACAGCCCACCAAGAGACCCAGTACTTC.

This clonotype is medium-sized in the sample. The chain carries TRBV5-1 and TRBJ1-6; D perhaps matches TRBD1 (6 bases). CDR3 length: 14 amino acids. V lost 0 bases, J lost 9 bases, and 10 bases lay in between. Looked up from germline, CDR1 is SGHRS and CDR2 is YFSETQ. The CDR3 here is CASSLVQGGSPLHF. As DNA, the CDR3 is TGCGCCAGCAGCTTGGTACAGGGTGGTTCACCCCTCCACTTT.

The chain combines TRBV7-6 with TRBJ2-7; 10 bases line up with TRBD2. The CDR3 sequence is 15 residues long. Germline lookup yields CDR1 SGHVS and CDR2 FNYEAQ. V shed 1 base and J 4 bases; nucleotides not matched to a gene: 4. The CDR3 loop reads CASSLGASGRYEQYF. The CDR3 nucleotides read TGTGCCAGCAGCTTAGGGGCTAGCGGGAGATACGAGCAGTACTTC. The variable domain in full, with the rest retrieved from reference TRBV7-6 and TRBJ2-7, is GAGVSQSPRYKVTKRGQDVALRCDPISGHVSLYWYRQALGQGPEFLTYFNYEAQQDKSGLPNDRFSAERPEGSISTLTIQRTEQRDSAMYRCASSLGASGRYEQYFGPGTRLTVT.

This clonotype was counted a single time. The chain recombines TRBV9 with TRBJ1-2, with TRBD1 as a possible D gene (6 bases). V shed 3 bases and J shed 8 bases, with 14 bases lying between them. Per the germline V gene, CDR1 is SGDLS and CDR2 is YYNGEE. The CDR3 runs 13 residues. The CDR3: CASSGHREGGYTF. In DNA form, the CDR3 reads TGTGCCAGCAGCGGACACAGGGAAGGCGGCTACACCTTC.

The gene calls are TRBV20-1 and TRBJ2-7; D uncertain. CDR3 length: 11 amino acids. In germline, CDR1 is DFQATT, CDR2 SNEGSKA (reference sequence). V lost 3 bases and J 0 bases, leaving 3 bases between the germline ends. The CDR3 spells CSARLSYEQYF. CDR3 nucleotide sequence: TGCAGTGCTAGGCTCTCCTACGAGCAGTACTTC.

The V and J genes are TRBV2 and TRBJ1-2, with D possibly being TRBD1 (6 bases). The germline V gene encodes CDR1 SNHLY and CDR2 FYNNEI. CDR3 length: 13 amino acids. Between the trimmed V and J ends, which lost 7 bases and 8 bases, there was a span of 17 bases. Here the CDR3 reads CASTQDSPGGYTF. CDR3 nucleotides: TGTGCCAGCACGCAGGACAGTCCGGGAGGCTACACCTTC.

CDR3 residues: CASSLGPGLTHEQYF. For the CDR3, the DNA is TGTGCCAGCAGCTTAGGCCCTGGGCTGACACACGAGCAGTACTTC. The genes are TRBV9 and TRBJ2-7; D is unresolved. Trimming cost V 4 bases and J 5 bases, with 19 bases left between them. Germline V gene data show CDR1 as SGDLS and CDR2 as YYNGEE. CDR3 length: 15 amino acids.

This clonotype was recorded at least ten times. This sequence joins TRBV20-1 and TRBJ2-7; 7 nucleotides line up with TRBD2. Trimming took 6 bases from V and 3 from J; bases not matched to a gene: 17. The germline V gene has CDR1 DFQATT and CDR2 SNEGSKA (reference sequence). The CDR3 spans 16 residues. CDR3 sequence reads: CSATQTIAGLNYEQYF. As DNA, the CDR3 is TGCAGTGCCACCCAGACGATAGCGGGTTTAAACTACGAGCAGTACTTC.

This clonotype was observed a few times. V is TRBV5-1 and J is TRBJ2-5; 7 bases match TRBD2. Per germline, CDR1 SGHRS and CDR2 YFSETQ. The CDR3 covers 14 residues. V dropped 2 bases and J dropped 9; count of bases not matched to a gene: 10. This CDR3 is CASSFQGGDQPQYF. CDR3 coding DNA: TGCGCCAGCAGCTTCCAGGGAGGGGATCAGCCCCAGTACTTC.

This chain connects TRBV7-6 to TRBJ2-7, with 9 bases lining up with TRBD2. Germline loops: CDR1 SGHVS, CDR2 FNYEAQ. Unmatched junction bases numbered 3, after V lost 1 base and J lost 5 bases. The CDR3 contains 14 residues. The CDR3 here is CASSLGASGNEQYF. CDR3 bases: TGTGCCAGCAGCTTAGGGGCTAGCGGGAACGAGCAGTACTTC.

The sample holds many counts of this clonotype. This chain joins TRBV20-1 and TRBJ2-5; D not resolved. Trimming took 4 bases from V and 2 from J, leaving 11 bases between them. The CDR3 has 13 amino acids. CDR1 is DFQATT, CDR2 SNEGSKA, per germline (reference sequence). The CDR3 reads CSATSLSQETQYF. In DNA, the CDR3 is TGCAGTGCTACCAGTCTAAGTCAAGAGACCCAGTACTTC.

By its share, this clonotype is medium-sized (0.01 to 0.1%). The chain carries TRBV7-9 and TRBJ1-4, with D tentatively TRBD1 (5 bases). Germline V gene data show CDR1 as SEHNR and CDR2 as FQNEAQ (reference sequence). This CDR3 is 14 amino acids long. Trimming left V 1 base short and J 8 bases short, with 11 bases between. This CDR3 is CASSLGQGAEKLFF. CDR3 in DNA: TGTGCCAGCAGCTTAGGGCAGGGTGCGGAAAAACTGTTTTTT.

The chain employs TRBV20-1 and TRBJ1-2; D is possibly TRBD1 (5 bases). Germline V gene sequence: CDR1 DFQATT, CDR2 SNEGSKA (reference sequence). The CDR3 has 17 residues. Trimming stripped 5 bases from V and 3 bases from J, with 25 bases between. CDR3 DNA sequence: TGCAGTGCTCCAAAAGTATTCGGCGGCAGGGAGGACTATGGCTACACCTTC. It encodes CSAPKVFGGREDYGYTF.

Ten or more counts support this clonotype. This chain links TRBV6-6 with TRBJ1-1; D remains unclear. The V gene's germline CDR1 is MNHNY and CDR2 SVGAGI (reference sequence). The CDR3 consists of 11 residues. Trimming left V 5 bases short and J 5 bases short, with 6 bases between. The CDR3 loop reads CASSDGTEAFF. As DNA, the CDR3 is TGTGCCAGCAGTGACGGAACTGAAGCTTTCTTT.

Comment on this clonotype: One junction end disagrees with the germline gene, perhaps due to a read error. This chain links TRBV2 with TRBJ1-2, with no clear D. CDR3 length equals 14 residues. Germline CDR1 is SNHLY and CDR2 is FYNNEI. CDR3 DNA: TGTGCCTGCAGTGCTATGCCCTCTAACTATGGCTACACCTTC. It codes for CACSAMPSNYGYTF.

Ten or more counts support this clonotype. This rearrangement joins TRBV4-1 to TRBJ2-7; maybe TRBD1 (5 bases). The CDR3 spans 15 residues. V shed 1 base and J shed 4 bases, with 14 bases lying between them. Germline CDR1 is MGHRA and CDR2 is YSYEKL. The CDR3 is CASSQVEQAPYEQYF. CDR3 bases: TGCGCCAGCAGCCAAGTGGAACAGGCCCCTTACGAGCAGTACTTC.